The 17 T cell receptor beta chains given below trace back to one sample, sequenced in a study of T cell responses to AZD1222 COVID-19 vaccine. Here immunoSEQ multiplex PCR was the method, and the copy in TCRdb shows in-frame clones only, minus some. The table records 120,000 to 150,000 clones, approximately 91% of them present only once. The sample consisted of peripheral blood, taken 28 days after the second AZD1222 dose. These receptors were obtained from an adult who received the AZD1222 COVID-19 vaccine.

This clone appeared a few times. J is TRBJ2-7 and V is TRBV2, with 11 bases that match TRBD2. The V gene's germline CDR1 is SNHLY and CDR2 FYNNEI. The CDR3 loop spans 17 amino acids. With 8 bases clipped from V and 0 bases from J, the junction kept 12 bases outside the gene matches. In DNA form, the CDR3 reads TGTGCCAGCGACAGGGGGACTAGCGGAAGCCCCTCCTACGAGCAGTACTTC. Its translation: CASDRGTSGSPSYEQYF.

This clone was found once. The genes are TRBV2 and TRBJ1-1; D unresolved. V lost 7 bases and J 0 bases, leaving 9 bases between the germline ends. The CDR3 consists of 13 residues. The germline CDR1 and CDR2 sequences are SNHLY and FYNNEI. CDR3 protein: CASTSGLNTEAFF. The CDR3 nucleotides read TGTGCCAGCACCTCCGGACTGAACACTGAAGCTTTCTTT.

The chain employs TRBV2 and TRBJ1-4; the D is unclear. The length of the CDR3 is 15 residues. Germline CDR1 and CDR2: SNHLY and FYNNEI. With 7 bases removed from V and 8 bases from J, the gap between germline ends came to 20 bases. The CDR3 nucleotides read TGTGCCAGCACTAGTAGGGTGCAGGTAGGGGAAAAACTGTTTTTT. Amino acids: CASTSRVQVGEKLFF. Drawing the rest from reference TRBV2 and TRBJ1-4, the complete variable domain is EPEVTQTPSHQVTQMGQEVILRCVPISNHLYFYWYRQILGQKVEFLVSFYNNEISEKSEIFDDQFSVERPDGSNFTLKIRSTKLEDSAMYFCASTSRVQVGEKLFFGSGTQLSVL.

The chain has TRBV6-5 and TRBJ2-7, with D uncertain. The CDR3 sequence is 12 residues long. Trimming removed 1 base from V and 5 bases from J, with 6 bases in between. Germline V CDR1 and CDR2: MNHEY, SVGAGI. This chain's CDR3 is CASSYLGDEQYF. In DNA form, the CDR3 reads TGTGCCAGCAGTTACTTGGGCGACGAGCAGTACTTC.

The chain's CDR3 is CASSWSAAEGSPLHF. The CDR3 DNA sequence: TGTGCCAGCAGCTGGTCGGCGGCCGAAGGCTCACCCCTCCACTTT. J is TRBJ1-6 and V is TRBV7-9; D is unresolved. CDR3 length equals 15 residues. Germline V gene lookup returns CDR1 SEHNR and CDR2 FQNEAQ (reference sequence). Trimming left V 4 bases short and J 10 bases short, with 17 bases between.

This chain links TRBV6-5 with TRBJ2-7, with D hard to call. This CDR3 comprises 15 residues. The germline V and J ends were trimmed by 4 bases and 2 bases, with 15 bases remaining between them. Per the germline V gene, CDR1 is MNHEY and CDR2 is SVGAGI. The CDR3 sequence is CASSSPGRITYEQYF. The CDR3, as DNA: TGTGCCAGCAGTTCTCCCGGTAGGATCACCTACGAGCAGTACTTC.

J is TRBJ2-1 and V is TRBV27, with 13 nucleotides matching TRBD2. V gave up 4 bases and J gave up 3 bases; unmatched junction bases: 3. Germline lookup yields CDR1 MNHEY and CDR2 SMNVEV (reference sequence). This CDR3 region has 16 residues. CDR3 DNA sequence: TGTGCCAGCAGTTACGGGACTAGCGGGATCTACAATGAGCAGTTCTTC. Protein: CASSYGTSGIYNEQFF.

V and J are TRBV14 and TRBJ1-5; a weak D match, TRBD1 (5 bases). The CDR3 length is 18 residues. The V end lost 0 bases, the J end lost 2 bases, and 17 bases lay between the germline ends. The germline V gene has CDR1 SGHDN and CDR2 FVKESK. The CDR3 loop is CASSQDWRGREGNQPQHF. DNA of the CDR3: TGTGCCAGCAGCCAAGATTGGAGGGGCAGGGAGGGCAATCAGCCCCAGCATTTT. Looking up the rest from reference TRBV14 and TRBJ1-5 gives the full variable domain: EAGVTQFPSHSVIEKGQTVTLRCDPISGHDNLYWYRRVMGKEIKFLLHFVKESKQDESGMPNNRFLAERTGGTYSTLKVQPAELEDSGVYFCASSQDWRGREGNQPQHFGDGTRLSIL.

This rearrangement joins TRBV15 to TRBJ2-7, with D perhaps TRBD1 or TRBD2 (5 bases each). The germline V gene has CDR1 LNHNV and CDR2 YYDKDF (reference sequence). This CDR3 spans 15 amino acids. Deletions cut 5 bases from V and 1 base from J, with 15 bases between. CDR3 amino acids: CATSQRGRSSYEQYF. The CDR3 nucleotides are TGTGCCACCAGCCAGAGGGGTCGTTCGTCCTACGAGCAGTACTTC.

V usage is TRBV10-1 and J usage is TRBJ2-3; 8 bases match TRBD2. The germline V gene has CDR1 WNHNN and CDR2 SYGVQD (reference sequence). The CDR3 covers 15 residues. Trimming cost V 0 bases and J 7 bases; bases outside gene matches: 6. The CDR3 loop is CASSESGTSGYTQYF. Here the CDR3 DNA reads TGCGCCAGCAGTGAGTCCGGGACTAGTGGATATACGCAGTATTTT.

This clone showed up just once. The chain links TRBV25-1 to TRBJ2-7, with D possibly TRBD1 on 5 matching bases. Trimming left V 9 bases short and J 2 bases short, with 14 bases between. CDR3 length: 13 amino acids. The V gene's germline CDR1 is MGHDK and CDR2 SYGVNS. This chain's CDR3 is CASQGIRTYEQYF. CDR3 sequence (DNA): TGTGCCAGTCAGGGAATTCGGACCTACGAGCAGTACTTC.

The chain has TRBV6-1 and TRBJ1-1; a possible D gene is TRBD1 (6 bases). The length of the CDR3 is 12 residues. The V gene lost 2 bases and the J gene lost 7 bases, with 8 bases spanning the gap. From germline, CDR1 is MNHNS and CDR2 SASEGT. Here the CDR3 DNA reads TGTGCCAGCAGTGAAAGACAGGTTGAAGCTTTCTTT. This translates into CASSERQVEAFF.

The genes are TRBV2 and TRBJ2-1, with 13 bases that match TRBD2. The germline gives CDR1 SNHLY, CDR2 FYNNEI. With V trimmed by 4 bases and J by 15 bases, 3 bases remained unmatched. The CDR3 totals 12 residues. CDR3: CASSGWTSGGFF. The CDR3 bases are TGTGCCAGCAGTGGATGGACTAGCGGGGGGTTCTTC.

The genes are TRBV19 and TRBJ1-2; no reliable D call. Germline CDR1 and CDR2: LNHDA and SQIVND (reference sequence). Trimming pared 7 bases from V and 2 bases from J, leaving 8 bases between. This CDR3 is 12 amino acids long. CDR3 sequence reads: CASKQTNYGYTF. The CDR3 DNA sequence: TGTGCCAGTAAACAGACGAACTATGGCTACACCTTC.

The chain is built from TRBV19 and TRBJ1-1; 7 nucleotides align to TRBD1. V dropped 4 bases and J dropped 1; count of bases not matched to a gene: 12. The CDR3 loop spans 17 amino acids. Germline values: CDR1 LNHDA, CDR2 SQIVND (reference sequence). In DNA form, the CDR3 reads TGTGCCAGTAGTACCCCCCTACGACAGGGCAAGAACACTGAAGCTTTCTTT. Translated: CASSTPLRQGKNTEAFF. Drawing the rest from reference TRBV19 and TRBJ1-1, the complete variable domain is DGGITQSPKYLFRKEGQNVTLSCEQNLNHDAMYWYRQDPGQGLRLIYYSQIVNDFQKGDIAEGYSVSREKKESFPLTVTSAQKNPTAFYLCASSTPLRQGKNTEAFFGQGTRLTVV.

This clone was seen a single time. DNA of the CDR3: TGTGCCAGCAGCCCCAGGGGTCTAGCCAAAAACATTCAGTACTTC. Protein: CASSPRGLAKNIQYF. The gene calls are TRBV6-5 and TRBJ2-4; D might be TRBD1 (6 bases). The germline CDR1 and CDR2 sequences are MNHEY and SVGAGI. Trimming left V 6 bases short and J 0 bases short, with 12 bases between. This CDR3 has 15 amino acids.

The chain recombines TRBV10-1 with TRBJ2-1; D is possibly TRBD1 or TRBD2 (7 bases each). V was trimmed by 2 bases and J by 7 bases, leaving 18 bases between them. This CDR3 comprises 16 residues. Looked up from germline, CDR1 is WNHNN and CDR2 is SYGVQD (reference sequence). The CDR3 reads CASSEGGAGGWNEQFF. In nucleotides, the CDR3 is TGCGCCAGCAGTGAGGGGGGGGCAGGGGGGTGGAATGAGCAGTTCTTC.